These 25 T cell receptor beta chains were all obtained from the same sample, sequenced in a study of blood T cell repertoires in COVID-19. The assay was immunoSEQ multiplex PCR, and TCRdb's table has in-frame clones only and misses some. The repertoire holds under 150,000 clones, with about four fifths as singletons. Input material: peripheral blood. These receptors were obtained from a woman aged 80 or over with acute or convalescent COVID-19.

About this clone: The sample contains more than one DNA sequence encoding this CDR3. This sequence joins TRBV7-9 and TRBJ2-7; the D gene is possibly TRBD1 (5 bases). This CDR3 contains 12 residues. The germline V gene has CDR1 SEHNR and CDR2 FQNEAQ (reference sequence). V was trimmed by 5 bases and J by 5 bases, leaving 10 bases between them. CDR3 DNA: TGTGCCAGCAGCCAGATAGGGGACGAGCAGTACTTC. Translating gives CASSQIGDEQYF.

This rearrangement joins TRBV7-9 to TRBJ2-5; TRBD1 matches 7 bases. The CDR3 spans 14 residues. The V gene's germline CDR1 is SEHNR and CDR2 FQNEAQ (reference sequence). V lost 2 bases, J lost 4 bases, and 4 bases stayed unmatched. CDR3 sequence reads: CASSLSSGGETQYF. DNA for the CDR3: TGTGCCAGCAGCTTATCGTCAGGGGGAGAGACCCAGTACTTC.

The CDR3 coding sequence is TGCGCCAGCAGTAAAGAAAGAGACACCGGGGAGCTGTTTTTT. Its translation: CASSKERDTGELFF. The J gene is TRBJ2-2, the V gene TRBV5-1; D uncertain. The germline V gene has CDR1 SGHRS and CDR2 YFSETQ. The CDR3 loop spans 14 amino acids. V shed 5 bases and J shed 3 bases, with 11 bases lying between them.

The genes are TRBV29-1 and TRBJ2-5; maybe TRBD1 (5 bases). The CDR3 runs 12 residues. The V end was cut by 6 bases, the J end by 4 bases, with 12 bases between. Looked up from germline, CDR1 is SQVTM and CDR2 is ANQGSEA. CDR3 sequence reads: CSVVTVGETQYF. CDR3 DNA: TGCAGCGTAGTGACAGTGGGAGAGACCCAGTACTTC.

This clone was seen a single time. The chain has TRBV7-9 and TRBJ1-2; 9 bases map to TRBD1. CDR1 is SEHNR, CDR2 FQNEAQ, per germline (reference sequence). This CDR3 contains 17 residues. Trimming cost V 5 bases and J 6 bases; bases outside gene matches: 16. The CDR3 sequence is CASSRLPQGQGPHGYTF. DNA of the CDR3: TGTGCCAGCAGCCGCCTCCCCCAAGGACAGGGGCCTCATGGCTACACCTTC.

This clone has just one count. The chain couples TRBV4-3 to TRBJ2-3; 8 positions match TRBD2. Germline V gene data show CDR1 as LGHNA and CDR2 as YSLEER. The junction had 14 bases not matched to a gene; V was cut back by 0 bases and J by 3 bases. The CDR3 spans 19 residues. CDR3 sequence: CASSQDPPSSGGQTDTQYF. The CDR3 DNA is TGCGCCAGCAGCCAAGACCCACCCTCTTCGGGGGGGCAAACAGATACGCAGTATTTT.

The chain is built from TRBV5-8 and TRBJ2-7; 8 bases map to TRBD1. The CDR3 spans 15 residues. V trimming: 1 base; J trimming: 2 bases; junction bases outside the gene matches: 5. Germline loops: CDR1 SGHTS, CDR2 YDEGEE. CDR3 region: CASSLQGQVTYEQYF. For the CDR3, the DNA is TGTGCCAGCAGCTTGCAGGGACAGGTTACCTACGAGCAGTACTTC.

The CDR3 nucleotides are TGTGCCAGTAGTTCCCGACAGGGGAGTGGAAACACCATATATTTT. The encoded protein is CASSSRQGSGNTIYF. The rearrangement joins TRBV19 to TRBJ1-3; TRBD1 agrees at 8 bases. The junction had 6 bases not matched to a gene; V was cut back by 5 bases and J by 3 bases. There are 15 residues in the CDR3. Germline CDR1 LNHDA, CDR2 SQIVND (reference sequence).

The chain employs TRBV5-1 and TRBJ2-2; possible D gene TRBD2, 6 bases. Germline V CDR1 and CDR2: SGHRS, YFSETQ. The V gene lost 3 bases and the J gene lost 5 bases, with 17 bases spanning the gap. The length of the CDR3 is 16 residues. The DNA of the CDR3 is TGCGCCAGCAGCTCGGAGGGGCACCCCAGTACCGGGGAGCTGTTTTTT. Amino acids: CASSSEGHPSTGELFF.

In its sample, this clone was seen once. This rearrangement joins TRBV3-1 (or the pseudogene TRBV3-2) to TRBJ1-1, with 10 nucleotides matching TRBD1. J lost 0 bases, V lost 1 base, and 2 bases had no gene match. CDR1 LGHDT and CDR2 YNNKEL come from the germline V gene (reference sequence). There are 16 residues in the CDR3. The CDR3 DNA reads TGTGCCAGCAGCCAAGGGGACAGGGGTATGAACACTGAAGCTTTCTTT. Protein product: CASSQGDRGMNTEAFF.

CDR3 loop: CAWSVGPHWEVDNEQFF. The CDR3 DNA is TGTGCCTGGAGTGTAGGGCCACATTGGGAGGTGGACAATGAGCAGTTCTTC. This chain connects TRBV30 to TRBJ2-1; TRBD2 might be the D (6 bases). The CDR3 length is 17 residues. Trimming pared 0 bases from V and 5 bases from J, leaving 20 bases between. Per the germline V gene, CDR1 is GTSNPN and CDR2 is SVGIG (reference sequence).

This clone was detected a few times. The chain recombines TRBV6-5 with TRBJ1-1; D call uncertain. The V gene's germline CDR1 is MNHEY and CDR2 SVGAGI. V was cut by 7 bases and J by 6 bases, with 18 bases left in between. This CDR3 contains 14 residues. CDR3 in amino acids: CASTDSRRTSEAFF. The CDR3 coding sequence is TGTGCCAGCACCGACTCCAGACGGACTTCTGAAGCTTTCTTT.

The CDR3 loop is CASSEAGRTYEQYF. For the CDR3, the DNA is TGTGCCAGCAGTGAGGCAGGGCGTACCTACGAGCAGTACTTC. This rearrangement joins TRBV2 to TRBJ2-7, with D perhaps matching TRBD1 (5 bases). The CDR3 length is 14 residues. Germline V lookup: CDR1 SNHLY, CDR2 FYNNEI. The V end was cut by 3 bases, the J end by 2 bases, with 11 bases between.

This clone turned up a few times. The rearrangement uses TRBV4-3 and TRBJ2-2, with D hard to call. The CDR3 covers 14 residues. V was shortened by 0 bases and J by 3 bases, with 5 bases between the two germline ends. Germline values: CDR1 LGHNA, CDR2 YSLEER. The CDR3 DNA sequence: TGCGCCAGCAGCCAAGATCCGTACACCGGGGAGCTGTTTTTT. Amino acids: CASSQDPYTGELFF.

The CDR3, as DNA: TGCGCCAGCAGCTTGGTCTCGCAGGGATTATCTGAAAAACTGTTTTTT. It yields the protein CASSLVSQGLSEKLFF. V gene TRBV5-1 combines with J gene TRBJ1-4, with D possibly matching TRBD1 (5 bases). Trimming stripped 0 bases from V and 7 bases from J, with 16 bases between. This CDR3 is built from 16 residues. Per germline, CDR1 SGHRS and CDR2 YFSETQ.

V gene TRBV6-1 combines with J gene TRBJ1-5; D perhaps matches TRBD1 (6 bases). CDR1 is MNHNS, CDR2 SASEGT, per germline. The length of the CDR3 is 15 residues. The V end was cut by 1 base, the J end by 6 bases, with 13 bases between. Here the CDR3 DNA reads TGTGCCAGCAGTGAAGTTGGGGGGGCCAGTCAGCCCCAGCATTTT. Residues: CASSEVGGASQPQHF.

The rearrangement links TRBV27 to TRBJ1-1; 10 bases are shared with TRBD1. V lost 7 bases and J lost 4; bases outside the gene matches: 9. Germline V gene lookup returns CDR1 MNHEY and CDR2 SMNVEV (reference sequence). This CDR3 contains 15 residues. CDR3 in amino acids: CASITTGGFGTEAFF. The CDR3 DNA reads TGTGCCAGCATTACGACAGGGGGCTTTGGCACTGAAGCTTTCTTT.

The V call is TRBV19, the J call TRBJ1-1, with TRBD1 matching over 8 bases. CDR3 length: 14 residues. Trimming at V came to 5 bases and at J to 4 bases, leaving 6 bases not matched to a gene. Per the germline V gene, CDR1 is LNHDA and CDR2 is SQIVND (reference sequence). CDR3 in DNA: TGTGCCAGTAGTCCGACAGGGGCGGGCACTGAAGCTTTCTTT. This sequence encodes CASSPTGAGTEAFF.

This clone was seen only a few times. This chain uses TRBV7-2 with TRBJ2-1; D uncertain. Trimming shortened V by 5 bases and J by 0 bases, and 14 bases separated the two germline ends. Germline CDR1 reads SGHTA; CDR2 reads FQGNSA. The CDR3 extends over 16 amino acids. The CDR3 DNA reads as TGTGCCAGCAGCCCACGGGTTTTGAGCTCCTACAATGAGCAGTTCTTC. This encodes CASSPRVLSSYNEQFF.

The chain joins TRBV5-5 to TRBJ2-1; 7 bases agree with TRBD1. There are 14 residues in the CDR3. Germline loops: CDR1 SGHKS, CDR2 YYEKEE (reference sequence). V lost 2 bases, J lost 14 bases, and 13 bases stayed unmatched. The CDR3 region is CASSFERPRDSKFF. The CDR3 DNA is TGTGCCAGCAGCTTCGAAAGACCTCGGGACAGCAAGTTCTTC.

This clone was recorded a few times. The chain couples TRBV7-8 to TRBJ2-1, with D possibly being TRBD2 (7 bases). V gave up 6 bases and J gave up 3 bases, with 15 bases separating them. The germline CDR1 and CDR2 sequences are SGHVS and FQNEAQ. This CDR3 region has 15 residues. This CDR3 is CASSMGGPIYNEQFF. The CDR3 region has the DNA TGTGCCAGCAGTATGGGGGGGCCGATCTACAATGAGCAGTTCTTC.

With respect to this clone: The same CDR3 also results from other DNA sequences found in this sample. The chain recombines TRBV12-3 or TRBV12-4 with TRBJ1-2; no clear D. This CDR3 has 13 residues. V shed 5 bases and J shed 2 bases, with 9 bases lying between them. CDR3 region: CASSPLRNYGYTF. The CDR3 coding sequence is TGTGCCAGCAGTCCCCTCAGGAACTATGGCTACACCTTC.

This chain joins TRBV19 and TRBJ2-7; a possible D gene is TRBD1 (6 bases). CDR1 is LNHDA and CDR2 is SQIVND in the germline V gene (reference sequence). The CDR3 is 14 amino acids. The ends were cut back, 2 bases at V and 2 bases at J, with 10 bases in the middle. DNA of the CDR3: TGTGCCAGTAGTATAAGGGACAAGCCCTACGAGCAGTACTTC. It translates to CASSIRDKPYEQYF. Drawing the rest from reference TRBV19 and TRBJ2-7, the complete variable domain is DGGITQSPKYLFRKEGQNVTLSCEQNLNHDAMYWYRQDPGQGLRLIYYSQIVNDFQKGDIAEGYSVSREKKESFPLTVTSAQKNPTAFYLCASSIRDKPYEQYFGPGTRLTVT.

The chain has TRBV7-9 and TRBJ1-4, with D uncertain. Trimming removed 4 bases at V and 10 bases at J, with 16 bases between. The CDR3 covers 14 residues. Germline V lookup: CDR1 SEHNR, CDR2 FQNEAQ (reference sequence). The DNA for the CDR3 is TGTGCCAGCAGCTGGCAGGACTGGGAAGGAAAACTGTTTTTT. It codes for CASSWQDWEGKLFF.

The rearrangement joins TRBV5-4 to TRBJ2-7, with TRBD1 identical over 9 bases. The V gene end was trimmed by 2 bases and the J gene end by 0 bases; junction bases not matched to a gene: 3. In germline, CDR1 is SGHNT, CDR2 YYREEE (reference sequence). This CDR3 spans 15 amino acids. This CDR3 is CASSFGTGSSYEQYF. The CDR3 DNA is TGTGCCAGCAGCTTTGGGACAGGGAGCTCCTACGAGCAGTACTTC.